Described below is a single T cell receptor beta chain sequence and its context. Its cognate antigen is unknown. This entry belongs to a study of T cells expressing NK-cell markers. General study findings and limits: Five or six of the donors carried dominant NKG2C+ clonotypes that took up roughly 1.0-8% of their CD8+ T cells. Whether expanded NKG2C-expressing T cell clones recognize HCMV is unknown.

Production of TCR beta cDNA relied on 5'RACE template switching with UMIs. TCRdb reprocessed the 5' RACE reads and stores each CDR3 protein as one record, lacking DNA. The sample totals a few hundred thousand distinct CDR3 sequences. The germline V gene encodes CDR1 MNHEY and CDR2 SMNVEV (reference sequence). The CDR3 length is 14 residues. The sequenced sample was blood T cells: a sorted CD56 or NKG2C T cell subset, CD4+ or CD8+ T cells, or bulk PBMC T cells (not recorded which). The chain employs TRBV27 and TRBJ2-7; checking the TCRdb D call of TRBD2 is not possible without DNA. The TCR sequence derives from a man between 18 and 35 years old in good health. The CDR3 reads CASSRAGDPNKQYF.